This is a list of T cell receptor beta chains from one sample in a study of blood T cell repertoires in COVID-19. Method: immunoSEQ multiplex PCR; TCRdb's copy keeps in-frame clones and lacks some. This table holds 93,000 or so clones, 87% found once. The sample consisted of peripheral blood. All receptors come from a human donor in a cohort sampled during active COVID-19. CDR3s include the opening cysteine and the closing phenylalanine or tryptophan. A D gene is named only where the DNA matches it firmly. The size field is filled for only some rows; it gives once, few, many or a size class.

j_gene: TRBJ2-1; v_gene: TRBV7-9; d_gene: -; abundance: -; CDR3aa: CASSLSEGGQFF; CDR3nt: TGTGCCAGCAGCTTATCAGAGGGAGGGCAGTTCTTC
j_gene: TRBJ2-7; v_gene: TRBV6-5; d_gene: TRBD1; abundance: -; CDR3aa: CGTGTGIYEQYF; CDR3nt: TGCGGCACGGGGACAGGAATCTACGAGCAGTACTTC
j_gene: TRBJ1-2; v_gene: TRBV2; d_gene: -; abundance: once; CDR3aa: CASSEQDYGYTF; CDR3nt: TGTGCCAGCAGTGAACAGGACTATGGCTACACCTTC
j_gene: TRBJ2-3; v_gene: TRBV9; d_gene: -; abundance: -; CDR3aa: CASSVGPGGTDTQYF; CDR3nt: TGTGCCAGCAGCGTAGGGCCCGGGGGCACAGATACGCAGTATTTT
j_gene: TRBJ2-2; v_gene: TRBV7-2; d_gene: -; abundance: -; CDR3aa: CASSSQAGVRGELFF; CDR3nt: TGTGCCAGCAGCTCACAAGCAGGGGTTAGAGGGGAGCTGTTTTTT
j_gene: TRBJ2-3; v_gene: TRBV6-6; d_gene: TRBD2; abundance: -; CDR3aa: CASRPSGVTDTQYF; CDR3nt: TGTGCCAGCAGGCCTAGCGGGGTCACAGATACGCAGTATTTT
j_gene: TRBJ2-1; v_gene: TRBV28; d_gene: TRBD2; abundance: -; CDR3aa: CASSLLSGTSGYNEQFF; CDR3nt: TGTGCCAGCAGTTTATTGTCCGGGACTAGCGGTTACAATGAGCAGTTCTTC
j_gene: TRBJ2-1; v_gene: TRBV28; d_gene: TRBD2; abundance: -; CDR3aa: CASSLTGAGGPYNEQFF; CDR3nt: TGTGCCAGCAGTTTAACCGGGGCGGGAGGGCCTTACAATGAGCAGTTCTTC
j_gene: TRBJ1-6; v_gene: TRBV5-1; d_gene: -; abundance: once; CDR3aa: CASSLGSFGEFNSPLHF; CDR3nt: TGCGCCAGCAGCTTGGGGTCCTTCGGGGAGTTCAATTCACCCCTCCACTTT
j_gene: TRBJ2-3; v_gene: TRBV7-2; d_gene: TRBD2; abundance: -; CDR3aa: CASSLSSGEGADTQYF; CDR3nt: TGTGCCAGCAGCTTAAGTAGCGGGGAAGGTGCAGATACGCAGTATTTT
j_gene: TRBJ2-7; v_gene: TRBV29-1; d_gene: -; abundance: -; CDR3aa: CSVEDLEGYEQYF; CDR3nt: TGCAGCGTTGAAGATCTCGAGGGCTACGAGCAGTACTTC
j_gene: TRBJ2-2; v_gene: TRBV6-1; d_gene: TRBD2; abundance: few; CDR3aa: CASSDTWGSGGTMELFF; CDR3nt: TGTGCCAGCAGTGATACTTGGGGTAGCGGGGGGACTATGGAGCTGTTTTTT
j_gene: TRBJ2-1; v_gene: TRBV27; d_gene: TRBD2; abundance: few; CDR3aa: CASSPLNSGRGEQFF; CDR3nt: TGTGCCAGCAGTCCTTTGAACAGCGGGAGGGGTGAGCAGTTCTTC
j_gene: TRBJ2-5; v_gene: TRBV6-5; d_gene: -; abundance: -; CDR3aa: CASGDLGGGPETQYF; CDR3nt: TGTGCCAGCGGGGACTTGGGGGGGGGCCCCGAGACCCAGTACTTC
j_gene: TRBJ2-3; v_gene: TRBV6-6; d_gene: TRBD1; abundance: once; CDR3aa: CASSPGTGGPVGTDTQYF; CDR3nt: TGTGCCAGCAGTCCCGGGACAGGGGGCCCAGTAGGCACAGATACGCAGTATTTT
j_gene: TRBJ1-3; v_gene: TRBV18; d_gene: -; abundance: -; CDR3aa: CASSPRPVRVKEDTIYF; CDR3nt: TGTGCCAGCTCACCACGTCCCGTGAGGGTCAAGGAAGACACCATATATTTT
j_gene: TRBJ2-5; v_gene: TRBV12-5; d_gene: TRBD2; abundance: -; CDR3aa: CASGSGLAGHETQYF; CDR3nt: TGTGCTAGTGGCTCGGGACTAGCGGGACACGAGACCCAGTACTTC
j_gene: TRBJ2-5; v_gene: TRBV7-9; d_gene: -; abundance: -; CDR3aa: CASSQQGWQETQYF; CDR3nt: TGTGCCAGCAGCCAACAGGGTTGGCAAGAGACCCAGTACTTC
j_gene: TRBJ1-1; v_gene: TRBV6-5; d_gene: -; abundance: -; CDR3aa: CASRATLPHSLEAFF; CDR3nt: TGTGCCAGCAGAGCAACCTTACCCCATTCTTTGGAAGCTTTCTTT
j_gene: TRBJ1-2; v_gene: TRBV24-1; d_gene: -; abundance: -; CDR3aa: CATSDPRGGYGYTF; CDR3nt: TGTGCCACCAGTGACCCGAGGGGAGGCTATGGCTACACCTTC
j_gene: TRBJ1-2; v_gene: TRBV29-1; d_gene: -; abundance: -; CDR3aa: CSVAPGNYGYTF; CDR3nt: TGCAGCGTTGCCCCGGGGAACTATGGCTACACCTTC
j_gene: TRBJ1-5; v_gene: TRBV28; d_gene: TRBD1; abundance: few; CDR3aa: CASSPTGGSNQPQHF; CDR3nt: TGTGCCAGCAGTCCTACAGGGGGAAGCAATCAGCCCCAGCATTTT
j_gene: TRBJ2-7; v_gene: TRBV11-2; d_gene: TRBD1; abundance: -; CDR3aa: CASRSWDRSHEQYF; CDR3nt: TGTGCCAGCAGATCATGGGACAGATCCCACGAGCAGTACTTC
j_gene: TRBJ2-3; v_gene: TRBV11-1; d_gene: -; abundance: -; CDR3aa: CASSPAQGTDTQYF; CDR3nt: TGTGCCAGCAGCCCCGCTCAGGGCACAGATACGCAGTATTTT
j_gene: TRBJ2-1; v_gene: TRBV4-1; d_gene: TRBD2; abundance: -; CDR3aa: CASSQGRGGAAYNEQFF; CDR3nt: TGCGCCAGCAGCCAGGGCCGCGGGGGGGCCGCCTACAATGAGCAGTTCTTC
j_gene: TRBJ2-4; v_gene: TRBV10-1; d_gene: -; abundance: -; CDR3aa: CASWRGLENIQYF; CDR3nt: TGCGCCAGTTGGAGGGGGCTTGAAAACATTCAGTACTTC
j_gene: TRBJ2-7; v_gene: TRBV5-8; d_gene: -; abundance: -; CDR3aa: CASSHHSLGDEQYF; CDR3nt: TGTGCCAGCTCACACCATTCCCTAGGTGACGAGCAGTACTTC
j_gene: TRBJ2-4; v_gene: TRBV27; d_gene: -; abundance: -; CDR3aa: CASSLFRGAAKNIQYF; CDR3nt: TGTGCCAGCAGTTTATTCCGGGGGGCAGCCAAAAACATTCAGTACTTC
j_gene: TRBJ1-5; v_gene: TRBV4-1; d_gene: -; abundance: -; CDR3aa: CASSQDLAVDNQPQHF; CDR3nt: TGCGCCAGCAGCCAAGATTTGGCAGTTGACAATCAGCCCCAGCATTTT
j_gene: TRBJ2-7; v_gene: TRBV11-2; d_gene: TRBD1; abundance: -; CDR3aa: CASSLGMTGGAYEQYF; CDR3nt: TGTGCCAGCAGCTTAGGGATGACAGGGGGAGCCTACGAGCAGTACTTC
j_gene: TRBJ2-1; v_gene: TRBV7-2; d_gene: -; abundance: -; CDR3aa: CASSFYYEQFF; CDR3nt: TGTGCCAGCAGCTTTTATTATGAGCAGTTCTTC
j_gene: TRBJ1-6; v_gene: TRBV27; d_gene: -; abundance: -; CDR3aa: CASSYETSADRNSPLHF; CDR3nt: TGTGCCAGCAGTTATGAAACCTCTGCCGACAGAAATTCACCCCTCCACTTT
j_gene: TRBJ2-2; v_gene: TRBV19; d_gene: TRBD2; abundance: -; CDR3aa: CASSIKGLAGLPTTTGELFF; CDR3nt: TGTGCCAGTAGTATAAAGGGACTAGCGGGACTCCCAACTACCACCGGGGAGCTGTTTTTT
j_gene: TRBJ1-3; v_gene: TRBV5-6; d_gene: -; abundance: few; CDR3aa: CASTSVGHREPGNTIYF; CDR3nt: TGTGCCAGCACCAGTGTTGGCCACAGGGAACCTGGAAACACCATATATTTT
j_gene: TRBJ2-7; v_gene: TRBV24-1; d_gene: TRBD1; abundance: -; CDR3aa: CATSTKPGTGRTYEQYF; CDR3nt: TGTGCCACCTCAACGAAACCCGGGACAGGGCGTACCTACGAGCAGTACTTC
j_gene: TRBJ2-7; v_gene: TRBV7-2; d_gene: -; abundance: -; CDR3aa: CASSLGVGYEQYF; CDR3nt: TGTGCCAGCAGCTTAGGAGTCGGCTACGAGCAGTACTTC
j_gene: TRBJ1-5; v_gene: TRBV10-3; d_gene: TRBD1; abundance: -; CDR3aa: CAIGTGSHNQPQHF; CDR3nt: TGTGCCATAGGGACAGGATCTCACAATCAGCCCCAGCATTTT
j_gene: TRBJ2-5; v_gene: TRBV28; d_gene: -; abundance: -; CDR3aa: CASSPGVLAKEETQYF; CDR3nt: TGTGCCAGCAGTCCCGGGGTCCTAGCAAAGGAAGAGACCCAGTACTTC
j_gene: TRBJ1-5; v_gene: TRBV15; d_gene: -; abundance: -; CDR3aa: CATSRDGQGFDQPQHF; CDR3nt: TGTGCCACCAGCAGAGATGGGCAGGGCTTTGATCAGCCCCAGCATTTT
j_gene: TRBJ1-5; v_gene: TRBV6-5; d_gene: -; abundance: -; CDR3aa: CASAMFVGRQPQHF; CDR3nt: TGTGCCAGCGCAATGTTTGTGGGCCGCCAGCCCCAGCATTTT
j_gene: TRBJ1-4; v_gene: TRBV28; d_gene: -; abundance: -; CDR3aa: CASSFFITIDSKVRESNEKLFF; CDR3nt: TGTGCCAGCAGCTTTTTCATAACCATCGACAGTAAAGTCAGAGAATCTAATGAAAAACTGTTTTTT
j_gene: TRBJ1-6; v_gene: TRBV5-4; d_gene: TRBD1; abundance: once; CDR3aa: CASSQGQGVANSPLHF; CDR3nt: TGTGCCAGCAGCCAGGGACAGGGTGTAGCTAATTCACCCCTCCACTTT
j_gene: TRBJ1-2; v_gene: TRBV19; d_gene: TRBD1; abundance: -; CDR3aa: CASSIALGTGRGYTF; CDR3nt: TGTGCCAGTAGTATAGCATTGGGGACAGGGCGAGGCTACACCTTC
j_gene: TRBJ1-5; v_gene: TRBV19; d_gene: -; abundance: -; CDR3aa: CASSSSSGQHF; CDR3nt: TGTGCCAGTAGTTCTTCCTCAGGCCAGCATTTT
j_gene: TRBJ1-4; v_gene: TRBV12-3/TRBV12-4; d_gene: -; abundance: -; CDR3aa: CASSLIGNEKLFF; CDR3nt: TGTGCCAGCAGTTTGATCGGGAATGAAAAGCTGTTTTTT
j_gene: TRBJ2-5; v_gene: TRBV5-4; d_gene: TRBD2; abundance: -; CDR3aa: CASSAGLAGGGQETQYF; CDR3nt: TGTGCCAGCAGCGCCGGACTAGCGGGAGGGGGGCAAGAGACCCAGTACTTC
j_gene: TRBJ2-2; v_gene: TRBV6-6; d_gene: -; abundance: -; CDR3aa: CASRALDGGGELFF; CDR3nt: TGTGCCAGCAGGGCTCTCGACGGCGGAGGGGAGCTGTTTTTT
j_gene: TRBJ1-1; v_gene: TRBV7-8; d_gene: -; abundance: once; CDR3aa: CASSFEGLVSRTEAFF; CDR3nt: TGTGCCAGCAGCTTTGAGGGTTTGGTTTCACGGACTGAAGCTTTCTTT
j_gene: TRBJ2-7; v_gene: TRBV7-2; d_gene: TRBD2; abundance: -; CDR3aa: CASSLGGASYEQYF; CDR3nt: TGTGCCAGCAGCTTGGGAGGGGCCAGTTACGAGCAGTACTTC
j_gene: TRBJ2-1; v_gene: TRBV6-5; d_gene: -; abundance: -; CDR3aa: CASSYYRQDNEQFF; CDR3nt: TGTGCCAGCAGTTATTATCGACAGGACAATGAGCAGTTCTTC